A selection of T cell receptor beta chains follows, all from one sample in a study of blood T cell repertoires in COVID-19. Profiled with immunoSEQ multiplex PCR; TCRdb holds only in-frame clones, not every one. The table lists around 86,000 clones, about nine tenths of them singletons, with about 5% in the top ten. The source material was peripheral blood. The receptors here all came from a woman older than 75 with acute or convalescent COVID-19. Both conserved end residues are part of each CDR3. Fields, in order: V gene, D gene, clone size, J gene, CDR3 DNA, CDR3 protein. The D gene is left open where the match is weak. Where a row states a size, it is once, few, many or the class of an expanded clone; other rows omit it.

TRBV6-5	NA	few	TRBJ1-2	TGTGCCAGCAGTTACTCGGGGGGTGGCTATGGCTACACCTTC	CASSYSGGGYGYTF
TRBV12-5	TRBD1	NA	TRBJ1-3	TGTGCTAGTGGTTTACTCCCAGGGGGTGGAAACACCATATATTTT	CASGLLPGGGNTIYF
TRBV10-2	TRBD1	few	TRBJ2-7	TGCGCCAGCATCCCTACAGGGGAAATCTCCTACGAGCAGTACTTC	CASIPTGEISYEQYF
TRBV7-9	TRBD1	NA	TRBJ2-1	TGTGCCAGCAATATGGGACAGGGCTACAATGAGCAGTTCTTC	CASNMGQGYNEQFF
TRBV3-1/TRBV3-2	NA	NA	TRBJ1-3	TGTGCCAGCAGCCCAGGCGGGGGGGCTGGAAACACCATATATTTT	CASSPGGGAGNTIYF
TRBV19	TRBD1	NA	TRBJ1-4	TGTGCCAGCGGGACAGAGGTTGCCGCAACTAATGAAAAACTGTTTTTT	CASGTEVAATNEKLFF
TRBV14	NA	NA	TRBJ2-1	TGTGCCAGCAGCCAGTGGCGGGGTCGCGAGCAGTTCTTC	CASSQWRGREQFF
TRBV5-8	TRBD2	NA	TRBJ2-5	TGTGCCAGCAGCTTGGGGTCTAGCGGGCTTCCAAAGGGAGAGACCCAGTACTTC	CASSLGSSGLPKGETQYF
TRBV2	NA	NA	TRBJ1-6	TGTGCCAGCAGTGTGGCGGCCGGCAACAATTCACCCCTCCACTTT	CASSVAAGNNSPLHF
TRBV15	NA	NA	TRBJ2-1	TGTGCCACCAGCAGAGTCCGGCAGGGGGGTTACAATGAGCAGTTCTTC	CATSRVRQGGYNEQFF
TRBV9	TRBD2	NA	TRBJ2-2	TGTGCCAGCAGCGTAGACCAGGGAGGGATCGGGGAGCTGTTTTTT	CASSVDQGGIGELFF
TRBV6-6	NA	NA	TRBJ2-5	TGTGCCAGCAGTCCTACCCCCCCCGAGACCCAGTACTTC	CASSPTPPETQYF
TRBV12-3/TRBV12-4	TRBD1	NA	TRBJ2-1	TGTGCCAGCAGCCGCGGACAGGGAGGAGAGCAGTTCTTC	CASSRGQGGEQFF
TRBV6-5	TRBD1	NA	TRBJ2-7	TGTGCCAGCGGAAACAGGGGAACGTACGAGCAGTACTTC	CASGNRGTYEQYF
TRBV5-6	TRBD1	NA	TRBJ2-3	TGTGCCAGCAGCTTGGGGGACAGGGGGCGGACAGATACGCAGTATTTT	CASSLGDRGRTDTQYF
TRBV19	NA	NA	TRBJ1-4	TGTGCCAGTAGTACGTTACAGCTTTCACCTAATGAAAAACTGTTTTTT	CASSTLQLSPNEKLFF
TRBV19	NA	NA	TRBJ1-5	TGTGCCAGTAGTATATATTGGAGTCGGTGGAGGGATAGCAATCAGCCCCAGCATTTT	CASSIYWSRWRDSNQPQHF
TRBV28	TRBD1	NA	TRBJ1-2	TGTGCCAGCAGTTTAAAGGGGGCGGGCTACACCTTC	CASSLKGAGYTF
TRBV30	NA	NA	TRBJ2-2	TGTGCCTGGAGTGTACCCCGACATTTCACCGGGGAGCTGTTTTTT	CAWSVPRHFTGELFF
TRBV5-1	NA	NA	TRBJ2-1	TGCGCCAGCAGCTTGGGGCGAGGAAGGGGCGAACGAGGCTCCAATGAGCAGTTCTTC	CASSLGRGRGERGSNEQFF
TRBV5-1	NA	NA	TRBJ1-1	TGCGCCAGCAGCCTGGACAGACAGACTGAAGCTTTCTTT	CASSLDRQTEAFF
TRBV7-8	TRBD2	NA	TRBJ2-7	TGTGCCAGCAGCCCCCCTGGTCGGGGAGGGGCCTACGAGCAGTACTTC	CASSPPGRGGAYEQYF
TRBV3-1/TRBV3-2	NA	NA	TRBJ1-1	TGTGCCAGCAACACCTCCCCCAGGGCCACTGAAGCTTTCTTT	CASNTSPRATEAFF
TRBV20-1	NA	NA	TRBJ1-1	TGCAGTGCCGCTAGGGGTGTGAAGGCTTTCTTT	CSAARGVKAFF
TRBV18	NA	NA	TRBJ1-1	TGTGCCAGCTCACCATCAATTACAGTCGAAGCTTTCTTT	CASSPSITVEAFF
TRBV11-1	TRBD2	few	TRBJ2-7	TGTGCCAGCAGCGCGCCGGGACTAGGGTCCTACGAGCAGTACTTC	CASSAPGLGSYEQYF
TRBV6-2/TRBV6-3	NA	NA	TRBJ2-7	TGTGCCAGCAGCCCATGGGGGGAGTCCACCTACGAGCAGTACTTC	CASSPWGESTYEQYF
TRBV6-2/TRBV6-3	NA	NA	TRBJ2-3	TGTGCCAGCAGTTACTCGATAGTCACAGATACGCAGTATTTT	CASSYSIVTDTQYF
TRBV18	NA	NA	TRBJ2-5	TGTGCCAGCTCCCCCTCGGGTATGGAGACCCAGTACTTC	CASSPSGMETQYF
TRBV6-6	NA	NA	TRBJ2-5	TGTGCCAGCAGTTACCTTCAAAGGGGGGAGACCCAGTACTTC	CASSYLQRGETQYF
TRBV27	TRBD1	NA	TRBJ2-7	TGTGCCAGCAGTCTGAGGGACAGGGGGTACGAGCAGTACTTC	CASSLRDRGYEQYF
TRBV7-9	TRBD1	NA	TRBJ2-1	TGTGCCAGCAGCACAGGGGGGACAGGGGGTTCAATCTCCTACAATGAGCAGTTCTTC	CASSTGGTGGSISYNEQFF
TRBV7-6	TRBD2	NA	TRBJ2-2	TGTGCCAGCAGCGTATCCGGGACTAGCATCACCGGGGAGCTGTTTTTT	CASSVSGTSITGELFF
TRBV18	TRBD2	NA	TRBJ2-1	TGTGCCAGCTCACCAGTCGCGGGAGACCTCTACAATGAGCAGTTCTTC	CASSPVAGDLYNEQFF
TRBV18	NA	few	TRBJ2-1	TGTGCCAGCTCAGGACTTACGAGCTCCTACAATGAGCAGTTCTTC	CASSGLTSSYNEQFF
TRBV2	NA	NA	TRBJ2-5	TGTGCCAGCACAGTCAACCTCCAAGAGACCCAGTACTTC	CASTVNLQETQYF
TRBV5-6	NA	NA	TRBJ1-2	TGTGCCAGCAGTTACCCGGGACTTAGGGAGGGCTACACCTTC	CASSYPGLREGYTF
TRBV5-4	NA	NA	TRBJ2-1	TGTGCCAGCAGCACAAGTGACAGGATATACAATGAGCAGTTCTTC	CASSTSDRIYNEQFF
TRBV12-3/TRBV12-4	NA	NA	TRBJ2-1	TGTGCCAGCAGTGGGACACGGGGACGGGAGTTCTTC	CASSGTRGREFF
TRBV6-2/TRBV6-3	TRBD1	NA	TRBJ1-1	TGTGCCAGCAGTTACTCCAGGGGGCGAAACACTGAAGCTTTCTTT	CASSYSRGRNTEAFF
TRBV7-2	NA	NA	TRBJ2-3	TGTGCCAGCAGCCAGAGACAGGCTGCGCAGTATTTT	CASSQRQAAQYF
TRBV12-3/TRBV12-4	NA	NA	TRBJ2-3	TGTGCCAGCAGTCGACTAGTAGATACGCAGTATTTT	CASSRLVDTQYF
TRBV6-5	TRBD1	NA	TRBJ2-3	TGTGCCAGCAGTTACCAGACAGGGGGTACGCAGTATTTT	CASSYQTGGTQYF
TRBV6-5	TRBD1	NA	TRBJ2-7	TGTGCCAGCAGGGGACAGGGAAGGGGGACTTACGAGCAGTACTTC	CASRGQGRGTYEQYF
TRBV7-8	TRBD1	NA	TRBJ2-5	TGTGCCAGCAGCTTCGACAGGGGTGAGACCCAGTACTTC	CASSFDRGETQYF
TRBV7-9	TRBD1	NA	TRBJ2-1	TGTGCCAGCAGTTCCGGGACAGCCTTCTACAATGAGCAGTTCTTC	CASSSGTAFYNEQFF
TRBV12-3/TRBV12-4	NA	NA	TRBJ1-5	TGTGCCAGCAGTTTGGGCGATCAGCCCCAGCATTTT	CASSLGDQPQHF
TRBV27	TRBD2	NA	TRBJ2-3	TGTGCCAGCAGTCCTATACTAGCGGGAGTGGTCCAAGATACGCAGTATTTT	CASSPILAGVVQDTQYF
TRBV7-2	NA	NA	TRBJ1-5	TGTGCCAGCAGCTTAGAACTTCCGGGGGGAAGGAGCAATCAGCCCCAGCATTTT	CASSLELPGGRSNQPQHF
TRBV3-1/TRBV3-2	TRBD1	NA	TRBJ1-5	TGTGCCAGCAGCCTATCCGGGACAGGGGGCGTGCAGCCCCAGCATTTT	CASSLSGTGGVQPQHF
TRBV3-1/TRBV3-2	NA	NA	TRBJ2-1	TGTGCCAGCAGCTCCCGGGACTTTCGCGGCAATGAGCAGTTCTTC	CASSSRDFRGNEQFF